This T cell receptor (beta chain) was recorded in a study of graft-versus-host responses after intestinal transplantation. As for the study in general: Recipients were all induced with anti-thymocyte globulin, then given tacrolimus and steroids for roughly 3 years.

Only in-frame clones appear in the TCRdb table, and some are missing; sequencing was by immunoSEQ multiplex PCR. The repertoire has fewer than 95,000 clones, 85% to 95% of them found once; the top ten carry roughly 0.5%. The CDR3 has 16 amino acids. Looked up from germline, CDR1 is MNHNS and CDR2 is SASEGT. V was pared by 3 bases and J by 4 bases, with 18 bases between. Concerning this clone itself: Its antigen remains unknown.

This sequence was found in a human donor who received an intestinal transplant. Here the sequenced sample was unstimulated CD8+ T cells sorted from spleen or lymph node cells, taken before intestinal transplant. The gene calls are TRBV6-1 and TRBJ1-1; D may be TRBD1 (6 bases). The CDR3 region is CASSEGDIYPGTEAFF. CDR3 DNA sequence: TGTGCCAGCAGTGAGGGGGACATTTATCCAGGCACTGAAGCTTTCTTT.